This T cell receptor beta chain was captured in a study of blood T cell repertoires in COVID-19. In the authors' workflow: Estimated nucleated cell counts came from reference gene primer amplification. Method: immunoSEQ multiplex PCR; TCRdb's copy keeps in-frame clones and lacks some. From that table come the V and J calls and clone size; the DNA was used to work out D and trimming. The sample holds 270,000 or so clones, roughly 90% seen once. The source material was peripheral blood. This TCR came from a woman in her thirties with COVID-19, enrolled during active disease.

As DNA, the CDR3 is TGTGCCAGTAGTACACAAAGAGGCAATGAGCAGTTCTTC. As protein: CASSTQRGNEQFF. The chain has TRBV19 and TRBJ2-1; D ambiguous. The CDR3 extends over 13 amino acids. Germline V gene data show CDR1 as LNHDA and CDR2 as SQIVND (reference sequence). V was clipped by 4 bases and J by 6 bases, with 10 bases between them.